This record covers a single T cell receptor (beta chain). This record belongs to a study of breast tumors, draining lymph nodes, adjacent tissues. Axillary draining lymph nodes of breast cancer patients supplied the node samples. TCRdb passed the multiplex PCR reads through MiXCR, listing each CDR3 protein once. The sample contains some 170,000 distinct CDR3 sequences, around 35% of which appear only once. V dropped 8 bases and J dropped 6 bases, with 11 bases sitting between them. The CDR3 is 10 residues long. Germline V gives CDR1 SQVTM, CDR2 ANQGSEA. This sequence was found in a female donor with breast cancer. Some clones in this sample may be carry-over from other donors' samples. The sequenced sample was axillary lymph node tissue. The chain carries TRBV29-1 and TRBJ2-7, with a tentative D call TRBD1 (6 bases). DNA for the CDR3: TGCAGCTTGCGAGGGGGCGAGCAGTACTTC. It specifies CSLRGGEQYF.